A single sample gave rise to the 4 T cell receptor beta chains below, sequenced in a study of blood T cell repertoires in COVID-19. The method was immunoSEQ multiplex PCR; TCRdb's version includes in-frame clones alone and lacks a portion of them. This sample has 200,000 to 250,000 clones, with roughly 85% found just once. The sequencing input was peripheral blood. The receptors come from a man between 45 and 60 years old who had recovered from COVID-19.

The CDR3 DNA sequence: TGTGCCAGCAGCCAAGATCTAGCGGGAGGGGTCAATGAGCAGTTCTTC. Translation: CASSQDLAGGVNEQFF. The chain combines TRBV3-1 (or the pseudogene TRBV3-2) with TRBJ2-1; 12 nucleotides line up with TRBD2. CDR3 length: 16 amino acids. The trim removed 0 bases at V and 6 bases at J, leaving 3 bases unmatched. CDR1 and CDR2 (germline): LGHDT, YNNKEL (reference sequence).

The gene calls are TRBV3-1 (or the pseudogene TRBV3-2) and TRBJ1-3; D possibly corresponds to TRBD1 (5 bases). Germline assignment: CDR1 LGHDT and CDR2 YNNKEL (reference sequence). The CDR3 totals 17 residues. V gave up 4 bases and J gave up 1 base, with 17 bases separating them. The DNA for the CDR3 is TGTGCCAGCAGCCCAAGGGGCTATCCTCCTTCTGGAAACACCATATATTTT. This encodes CASSPRGYPPSGNTIYF.

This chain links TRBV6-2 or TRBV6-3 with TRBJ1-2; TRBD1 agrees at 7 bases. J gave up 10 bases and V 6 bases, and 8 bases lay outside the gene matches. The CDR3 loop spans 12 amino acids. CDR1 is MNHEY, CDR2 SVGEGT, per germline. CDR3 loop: CASRPGQAIYTF. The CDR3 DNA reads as TGTGCCAGCAGACCTGGACAGGCCATCTACACCTTC.

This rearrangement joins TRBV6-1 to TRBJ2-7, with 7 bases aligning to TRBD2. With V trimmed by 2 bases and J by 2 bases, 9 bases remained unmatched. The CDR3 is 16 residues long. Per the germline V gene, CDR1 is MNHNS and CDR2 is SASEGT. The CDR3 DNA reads TGTGCCAGCAGTGAATGGGGGAGGGGTAACACCTACGAGCAGTACTTC. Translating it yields CASSEWGRGNTYEQYF.